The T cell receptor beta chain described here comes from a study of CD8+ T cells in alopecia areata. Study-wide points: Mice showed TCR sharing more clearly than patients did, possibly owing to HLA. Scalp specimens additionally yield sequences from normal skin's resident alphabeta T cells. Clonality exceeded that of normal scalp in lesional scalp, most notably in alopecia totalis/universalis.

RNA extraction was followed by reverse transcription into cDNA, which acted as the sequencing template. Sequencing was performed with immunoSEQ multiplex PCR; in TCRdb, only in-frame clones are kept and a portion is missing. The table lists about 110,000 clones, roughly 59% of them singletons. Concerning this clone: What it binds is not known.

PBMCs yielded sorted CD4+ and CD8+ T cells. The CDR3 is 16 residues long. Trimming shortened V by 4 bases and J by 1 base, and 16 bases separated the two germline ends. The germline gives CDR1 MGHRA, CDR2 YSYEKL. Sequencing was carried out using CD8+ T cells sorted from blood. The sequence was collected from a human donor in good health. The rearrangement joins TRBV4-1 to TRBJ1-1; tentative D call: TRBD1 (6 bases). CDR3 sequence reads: CASSPLFTDRNTEAFF. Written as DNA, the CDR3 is TGCGCCAGCAGCCCATTATTCACGGACAGGAACACTGAAGCTTTCTTT.